One and the same sample provided the 15 T cell receptor beta chains below, sequenced in a study of blood T cell repertoires in COVID-19 (TCRdb year 2020). The library relied on the immunoSEQ multiplex PCR assay. TCRdb re-hosts the immuneACCESS table, in-frame sequences only. Its copies lack some clones; in the studies checked, an unresolved V gene accounts for under half of them, and the cause for the rest is not known. This sample has approximately 77,000 clones in its table, and approximately 90% of those were observed once. The ten largest clonotypes hold about 4.5% of the sample. Sequenced input: peripheral blood. All receptors come from a man aged 45-65 years with active COVID-19.

The genes are TRBV7-2 and TRBJ2-7, with TRBD2 identical over 9 bases. CDR1 SGHTA and CDR2 FQGNSA come from the germline V gene. The CDR3 is made up of 17 amino acids. V lost 4 bases, J lost 3 bases, and 13 bases stayed unmatched. The chain's CDR3 is CASSSRGGRASSYEQYF. In nucleotides, the CDR3 is TGTGCCAGCAGCTCCAGGGGCGGGAGGGCCTCGAGCTACGAGCAGTACTTC.

The chain employs TRBV5-4 and TRBJ2-1, with 9 bases lining up with TRBD2. V gave up 2 bases and J gave up 7 bases; unmatched junction bases: 7. Germline V gene data show CDR1 as SGHNT and CDR2 as YYREEE (reference sequence). The CDR3 is made up of 15 amino acids. In DNA form, the CDR3 reads TGTGCCAGCAGCTTCGGCGGGGGGGCGGAGAATGAGCAGTTCTTC. This encodes CASSFGGGAENEQFF.

V gene TRBV14 combines with J gene TRBJ2-2, with D possibly matching TRBD2 (7 bases). The V and J ends lost 1 base and 7 bases respectively, with 13 bases between them. The CDR3 loop spans 15 amino acids. Germline V lookup: CDR1 SGHDN, CDR2 FVKESK. This chain's CDR3 is CASSQAPGGGGELFF. The CDR3 nucleotides are TGTGCCAGCAGCCAAGCCCCGGGGGGCGGCGGGGAGCTGTTTTTT. The full variable domain, rest sourced from reference TRBV14 and TRBJ2-2, is EAGVTQFPSHSVIEKGQTVTLRCDPISGHDNLYWYRRVMGKEIKFLLHFVKESKQDESGMPNNRFLAERTGGTYSTLKVQPAELEDSGVYFCASSQAPGGGGELFFGEGSRLTVL.

The chain has TRBV29-1 and TRBJ2-3; TRBD2 agrees at 8 bases. Germline V lookup: CDR1 SQVTM, CDR2 ANQGSEA. The V gene end was trimmed by 4 bases and the J gene end by 3 bases; junction bases not matched to a gene: 3. The CDR3 covers 13 residues. CDR3 protein: CSVGGGPTDTQYF. CDR3 DNA sequence: TGCAGCGTTGGCGGGGGGCCAACAGATACGCAGTATTTT.

This clone was observed once. The rearrangement joins TRBV20-1 to TRBJ1-3; D remains unclear. Germline V gene data show CDR1 as DFQATT and CDR2 as SNEGSKA (reference sequence). This CDR3 spans 11 amino acids. The ends were cut back, 6 bases at V and 3 bases at J, with 6 bases in the middle. CDR3 residues: CSAPVGNTIYF. The CDR3 DNA is TGCAGTGCCCCCGTTGGAAACACCATATATTTT.

V usage is TRBV6-5 and J usage is TRBJ2-7; D might be TRBD2 (7 bases). CDR1 is MNHEY, CDR2 SVGAGI, per germline. This CDR3 is 13 amino acids long. Trimming stripped 8 bases from V and 3 bases from J, with 14 bases between. The CDR3 bases are TGTGCCAGCCGCAGGGGAGGGTACTACGAGCAGTACTTC. It is translated as CASRRGGYYEQYF.

V gene TRBV28 combines with J gene TRBJ2-7; D is uncertain. V gave up 2 bases and J gave up 3 bases, with 20 bases separating them. Germline-derived CDR1 and CDR2 are MDHEN and SYDVKM. This CDR3 is built from 17 residues. The CDR3: CASSLTSAFGGYYEQYF. CDR3 coding DNA: TGTGCCAGCAGTTTAACGTCTGCTTTTGGCGGATACTACGAGCAGTACTTC.

This chain connects TRBV20-1 to TRBJ2-1; 13 bases fit TRBD2. The CDR3 has 18 amino acids. Per germline, CDR1 DFQATT and CDR2 SNEGSKA (reference sequence). V trimming: 3 bases; J trimming: 2 bases; junction bases outside the gene matches: 10. CDR3 amino acids: CSASRGLAGPNPYNEQFF. The CDR3 bases are TGCAGTGCTAGTCGGGGACTAGCGGGACCGAACCCCTACAATGAGCAGTTCTTC.

This chain links TRBV19 with TRBJ1-6; D is uncertain. Trimming stripped 8 bases from V and 5 bases from J, with 22 bases between. The CDR3 consists of 17 residues. CDR1 is LNHDA and CDR2 is SQIVND in the germline V gene (reference sequence). The CDR3 is CASSRPIDQVHNSPLHF. The DNA for the CDR3 is TGTGCCAGTTCCCGTCCCATCGACCAGGTTCATAATTCACCCCTCCACTTT.

This clone has just a few counts. V usage is TRBV7-9 and J usage is TRBJ1-1; TRBD1 is a possible D gene (6 bases). V was shortened by 4 bases and J by 0 bases, with 12 bases between the two germline ends. Looked up from germline, CDR1 is SEHNR and CDR2 is FQNEAQ (reference sequence). The CDR3 is 15 amino acids. The CDR3 nucleotides read TGTGCCAGCAGCTCTTGGACAGATTTGAACACTGAAGCTTTCTTT. This sequence encodes CASSSWTDLNTEAFF.

This clone has a count of ten or more. The chain recombines TRBV4-3 with TRBJ2-1, with 10 bases aligning to TRBD2. The V gene end was trimmed by 4 bases and the J gene end by 1 base; junction bases not matched to a gene: 4. CDR1 and CDR2 from the germline V gene are LGHNA and YSLEER. There are 16 residues in the CDR3. The CDR3 is CASSLSGGGSYNEQFF. The CDR3, as DNA: TGCGCCAGCAGCCTAAGCGGGGGGGGTTCCTACAATGAGCAGTTCTTC.

The chain employs TRBV28 and TRBJ2-7; 7 positions match TRBD1. CDR1 MDHEN and CDR2 SYDVKM come from the germline V gene. The CDR3 covers 13 residues. V gave up 6 bases and J gave up 6 bases; unmatched junction bases: 8. CDR3: CASRPNRDSEQYF. CDR3 coding DNA: TGTGCCAGCAGGCCCAACCGGGACAGCGAGCAGTACTTC.

This clone turned up a few times. The V call is TRBV27, the J call TRBJ2-7; no clear D. CDR1 is MNHEY, CDR2 SMNVEV, per germline (reference sequence). Trimming shortened V by 4 bases and J by 3 bases, and 13 bases separated the two germline ends. This CDR3 region has 14 residues. In DNA form, the CDR3 reads TGTGCCAGCAGTTCGCTCGAGATCCTCTACGAGCAGTACTTC. Its protein product is CASSSLEILYEQYF.

The CDR3 nucleotides are TGTGCCAGCAGCTTACCGTCAGGGGGTACAGATACGCAGTATTTT. It yields the protein CASSLPSGGTDTQYF. The V call is TRBV7-3, the J call TRBJ2-3, with 7 bases that match TRBD1. The J segment lost 3 bases and the V segment lost 2 bases, leaving 5 bases of the junction unmatched. The CDR3 is 15 amino acids. Per the germline V gene, CDR1 is SGHTA and CDR2 is FQGTGA.

This chain connects TRBV5-4 to TRBJ1-1; D unresolved. The CDR3 spans 14 residues. Trimming shortened V by 4 bases and J by 2 bases, and 12 bases separated the two germline ends. Germline values: CDR1 SGHNT, CDR2 YYREEE (reference sequence). The CDR3 sequence: CASSLREINTEAFF. The CDR3 bases are TGTGCCAGCAGCCTACGTGAGATAAACACTGAAGCTTTCTTT.